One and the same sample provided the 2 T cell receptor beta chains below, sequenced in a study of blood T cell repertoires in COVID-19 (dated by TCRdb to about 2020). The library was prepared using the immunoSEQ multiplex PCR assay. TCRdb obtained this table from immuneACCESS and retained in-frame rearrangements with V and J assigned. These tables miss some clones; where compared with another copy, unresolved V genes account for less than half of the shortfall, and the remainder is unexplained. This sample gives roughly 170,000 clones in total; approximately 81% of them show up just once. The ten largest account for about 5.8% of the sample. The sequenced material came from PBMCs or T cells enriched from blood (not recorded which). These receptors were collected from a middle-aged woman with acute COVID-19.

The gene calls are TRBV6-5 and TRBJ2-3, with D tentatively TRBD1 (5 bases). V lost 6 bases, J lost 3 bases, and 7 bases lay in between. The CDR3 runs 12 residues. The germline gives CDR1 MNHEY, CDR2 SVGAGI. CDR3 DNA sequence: TGTGCCAGCAGGACAGAAACAGATACGCAGTATTTT. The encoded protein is CASRTETDTQYF.

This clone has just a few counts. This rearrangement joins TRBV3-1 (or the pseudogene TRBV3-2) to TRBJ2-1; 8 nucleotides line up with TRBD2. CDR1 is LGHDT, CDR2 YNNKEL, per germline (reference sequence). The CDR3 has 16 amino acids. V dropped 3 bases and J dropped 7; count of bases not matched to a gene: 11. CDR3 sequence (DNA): TGTGCCAGCAGCCATCGAGCGGGAGTTCCCTTTAATGAGCAGTTCTTC. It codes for CASSHRAGVPFNEQFF.